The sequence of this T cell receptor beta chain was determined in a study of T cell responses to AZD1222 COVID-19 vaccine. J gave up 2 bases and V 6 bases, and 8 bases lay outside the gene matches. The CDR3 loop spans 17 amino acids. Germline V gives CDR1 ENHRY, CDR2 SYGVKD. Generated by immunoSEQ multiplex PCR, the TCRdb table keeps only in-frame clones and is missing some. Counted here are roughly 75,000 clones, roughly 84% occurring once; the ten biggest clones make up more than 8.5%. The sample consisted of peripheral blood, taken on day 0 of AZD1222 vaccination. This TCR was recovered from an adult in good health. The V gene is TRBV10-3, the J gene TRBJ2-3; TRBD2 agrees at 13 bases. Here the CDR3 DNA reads TGTGCCATCAGATGGACTAGCGGGGGCCTTACCACAGATACGCAGTATTTT. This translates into CAIRWTSGGLTTDTQYF.